This passage covers 8 T cell receptor beta chains from one sample sequenced in a study of OX40 agonist ivuxolimab in advanced cancers. Measured with immunoSEQ multiplex PCR; TCRdb has only the in-frame clones, and not every one. Of 52,000 or so clones listed, 84% are singletons. The material was CD4+ or CD8+ T cells sorted from blood, obtained in a trial of the OX40 agonist ivuxolimab. The receptors come from an adult with an advanced solid tumor such as melanoma, head and neck, liver or kidney cancer.

The chain employs TRBV18 and TRBJ2-7; 13 nucleotides match TRBD2. The CDR3 covers 15 residues. V shed 3 bases, J shed 2 bases, and the junction held 1 base outside the gene matches. Germline CDR1 KGHSH, CDR2 LQKENI. For the CDR3, the DNA is TGTGCCAGCTCACCCGGACTAGCGGGGGCCTACGAGCAGTACTTC. Encoded protein: CASSPGLAGAYEQYF.

The chain carries TRBV19 and TRBJ2-7, with 9 bases matching TRBD2. Germline trimming cut 4 bases from V and 7 bases from J; bases unmatched to any gene: 5. This CDR3 has 13 amino acids. In germline, CDR1 is LNHDA, CDR2 SQIVND (reference sequence). As DNA, the CDR3 is TGTGCCAGTAGTAGCGGGAGGGCGCGGGAGCAGTACTTC. This sequence encodes CASSSGRAREQYF.

The V and J genes are TRBV4-2 and TRBJ2-1; a weak D match, TRBD1 (6 bases). Germline V gives CDR1 LGHNA, CDR2 YNFKEQ. Trimming shortened V by 0 bases and J by 12 bases, and 21 bases separated the two germline ends. The CDR3 is 16 amino acids. The CDR3 sequence: CASSQDMTGGGLGQFF. The CDR3 DNA follows: TGTGCCAGCAGCCAAGATATGACAGGCGGTGGACTGGGGCAGTTCTTC.

The chain combines TRBV30 with TRBJ1-6, with D tentatively TRBD1 (6 bases). V shed 6 bases and J shed 3 bases, with 12 bases lying between them. The CDR3 runs 14 residues. Germline V gene sequence: CDR1 GTSNPN, CDR2 SVGIG (reference sequence). The CDR3 DNA sequence: TGTGCCTGTGCAGGGGAGGGCTATAATTCACCCCTCCACTTT. Its translation: CACAGEGYNSPLHF.

This clone came up once. The genes are TRBV7-2 and TRBJ2-7; 7 bases are a match to TRBD2. Germline assignment: CDR1 SGHTA and CDR2 FQGNSA. Trimming cost V 5 bases and J 2 bases; bases outside gene matches: 9. The CDR3 totals 15 residues. The chain's CDR3 is CASSPPGLRTYEQYF. The CDR3, as DNA: TGTGCCAGCAGCCCACCGGGACTACGAACCTACGAGCAGTACTTC.

The chain joins TRBV9 to TRBJ2-3; 12 positions agree with TRBD2. The V gene's germline CDR1 is SGDLS and CDR2 YYNGEE. Germline trimming cut 0 bases from V and 4 bases from J; bases unmatched to any gene: 6. CDR3 size: 17 residues. CDR3 nucleotide sequence: TGTGCCAGCAGCGTAGGAACTAGCGGGGGGACCGCAGATACGCAGTATTTT. It is translated as CASSVGTSGGTADTQYF.

The chain recombines TRBV6-1 with TRBJ2-7; D may correspond to TRBD1 or TRBD2 (6 bases each). The CDR3 is made up of 15 amino acids. From germline, CDR1 is MNHNS and CDR2 SASEGT. The V end lost 2 bases, the J end lost 5 bases, and 16 bases lay between the germline ends. The CDR3 reads CASSEIGRDNHEQYF. The CDR3 nucleotides read TGTGCCAGCAGTGAAATAGGGCGGGACAACCACGAGCAGTACTTC.

This clone has just one count. The J gene is TRBJ1-3, the V gene TRBV2; D unclear. Trimming shortened V by 6 bases and J by 0 bases, and 9 bases separated the two germline ends. CDR3 length: 14 amino acids. Germline V CDR1 and CDR2: SNHLY, FYNNEI. CDR3 DNA: TGTGCCAGCAGAATAACTTACTCTGGAAACACCATATATTTT. Protein sequence: CASRITYSGNTIYF.